These T cell receptor beta chains were read from a single sample in a study of blood T cell repertoires in COVID-19. Assay used: immunoSEQ multiplex PCR; TCRdb lists only in-frame clones, some missing. In the table there are 310,000 or so clones, approximately 90% of which are singletons. What was sequenced was peripheral blood. These receptors were obtained from a young man with COVID-19, enrolled during active disease. Both conserved end residues are part of each CDR3. A D gene is named only where the DNA matches it firmly. Size tells how often a clone was seen (once, few, many) or the class of an expanded clone, and some rows leave it out.

J | V | size | D | DNA | CDR3
TRBJ2-1 | TRBV28 | - | TRBD2 | TGTGCCAGCACTCCGACTAGCGGGAGGAAGGATGAGCAGTTCTTC | CASTPTSGRKDEQFF
TRBJ2-3 | TRBV29-1 | - | - | TGCAGCGTAGCCAGGGTGGACACGCAGTATTTT | CSVARVDTQYF
TRBJ2-5 | TRBV29-1 | - | TRBD1 | TGCAGCGCTGACCGACAGGGATTCGGAGAGACCCAGTACTTC | CSADRQGFGETQYF
TRBJ1-1 | TRBV15 | - | TRBD1 | TGTGCCACCAGCAGTCGCCGGGACAGCCTTGGCACTGAAGCTTTCTTT | CATSSRRDSLGTEAFF
TRBJ2-7 | TRBV6-6 | - | TRBD2 | TGTGCCAGCAGCCGACCTACTAGCGGGCTATCCTACGAGCAGTACTTC | CASSRPTSGLSYEQYF
TRBJ1-1 | TRBV5-1 | - | TRBD1 | TGCGCCAGCACCCTCGAGAGAGGAGGACAGGCTAACACTGAAGCTTTCTTT | CASTLERGGQANTEAFF
TRBJ2-2 | TRBV5-4 | - | TRBD1 | TGTGCCAGCAGCGGTGGGACAGGGCCTTGGTTTTTT | CASSGGTGPWFF
TRBJ1-1 | TRBV27 | - | - | TGTGCCAGCAGCGTTACGGGAGGAACTGAAGCTTTCTTT | CASSVTGGTEAFF
TRBJ2-2 | TRBV11-2 | - | - | TGTGCCAGCAGCTTATTCGACAGTTCTGGGGAGCTGTTTTTT | CASSLFDSSGELFF
TRBJ2-3 | TRBV6-5 | - | - | TGTGCCAGCAGTTACCCGGTACACAGGATCACAGATACGCAGTATTTT | CASSYPVHRITDTQYF
TRBJ1-6 | TRBV28 | - | - | TGTGCCAGCAGATTAGACAGCTCCTATAATTCACCCCTCCACTTT | CASRLDSSYNSPLHF
TRBJ1-6 | TRBV19 | few | - | TGTGCCAGTAGTAGTGGTGTCAACAATAATTCACCCCTCCACTTT | CASSSGVNNNSPLHF
TRBJ2-7 | TRBV7-8 | many | TRBD1 | TGTGCCAGCAGCCCACAGGTTACGTTTGACAGGGCCTACGAGCAGTACTTC | CASSPQVTFDRAYEQYF
TRBJ2-1 | TRBV6-6 | - | TRBD2 | TGTGCCAGCAGTGGGGCGAGCGGGATTAACAATGAGCAGTTCTTC | CASSGASGINNEQFF
TRBJ2-7 | TRBV28 | once | - | TGTGCCAGCAGTTTTGCGGGACGGCGAAATTACGAGCAGTACTTC | CASSFAGRRNYEQYF
TRBJ1-4 | TRBV4-2 | - | TRBD1 | TGTGCCAGCAGCCCAGGACAGGGGAGTTATGAAAAACTGTTTTTT | CASSPGQGSYEKLFF
TRBJ2-5 | TRBV2 | - | - | TGTGCCAGCAGTTCTAACCACAGGGCAGAAGAGACCCAGTACTTC | CASSSNHRAEETQYF
TRBJ2-7 | TRBV5-6 | once | - | TGTGCCAGCAGCTTGGATCGGCGGGACGAGCAGTACTTC | CASSLDRRDEQYF
TRBJ2-2 | TRBV12-5 | - | TRBD1 | TGTGCTAGTGGTTTGGGACAGGGGGCATCCGGGGAGCTGTTTTTT | CASGLGQGASGELFF
TRBJ1-1 | TRBV2 | - | - | TGTGCCAGCAGTGCCCGATCGAGGTTGGCTTTCTTT | CASSARSRLAFF
TRBJ2-1 | TRBV28 | - | TRBD2 | TGTGCCAGCAGTTTATACGGGCTAGCGGGAGAGACGAATGAGCAGTTCTTC | CASSLYGLAGETNEQFF
TRBJ1-4 | TRBV18 | - | - | TGTGCCAGCTCACCACGCTCGGTGCTTGCAACTAATGAAAAACTGTTTTTT | CASSPRSVLATNEKLFF
TRBJ2-3 | TRBV11-1 | once | - | TGTGCCAGCAGCGCCACAGGGTCAGTGGCAGATACGCAGTATTTT | CASSATGSVADTQYF
TRBJ1-1 | TRBV5-6 | - | - | TGTGCCAGCAGTTTCGCGTCCTTCGGGGGGACTGAAGCTTTCTTT | CASSFASFGGTEAFF
TRBJ2-5 | TRBV27 | - | TRBD2 | TGTGCCAGCAGCGCTAGCGGCTCAGAAGAGACCCAGTACTTC | CASSASGSEETQYF
TRBJ2-5 | TRBV5-1 | - | TRBD2 | TGCGCCAGCAGCTTGAAGGGAGGGCTAGAGACCCAGTACTTC | CASSLKGGLETQYF
TRBJ2-5 | TRBV29-1 | - | TRBD2 | TGCAGCGTTGAGGGGGGAGGGAAAGAGACCCAGTACTTC | CSVEGGGKETQYF
TRBJ2-5 | TRBV3-1/TRBV3-2 | - | - | TGTGCCAGCAGCCTCTCGGGCGGGTCGGAGACCCAGTACTTC | CASSLSGGSETQYF
TRBJ2-7 | TRBV5-5 | - | TRBD2 | TGTGCCAGCAGCTTTCTAGCGGGTCCCACCTACGAGCAGTACTTC | CASSFLAGPTYEQYF